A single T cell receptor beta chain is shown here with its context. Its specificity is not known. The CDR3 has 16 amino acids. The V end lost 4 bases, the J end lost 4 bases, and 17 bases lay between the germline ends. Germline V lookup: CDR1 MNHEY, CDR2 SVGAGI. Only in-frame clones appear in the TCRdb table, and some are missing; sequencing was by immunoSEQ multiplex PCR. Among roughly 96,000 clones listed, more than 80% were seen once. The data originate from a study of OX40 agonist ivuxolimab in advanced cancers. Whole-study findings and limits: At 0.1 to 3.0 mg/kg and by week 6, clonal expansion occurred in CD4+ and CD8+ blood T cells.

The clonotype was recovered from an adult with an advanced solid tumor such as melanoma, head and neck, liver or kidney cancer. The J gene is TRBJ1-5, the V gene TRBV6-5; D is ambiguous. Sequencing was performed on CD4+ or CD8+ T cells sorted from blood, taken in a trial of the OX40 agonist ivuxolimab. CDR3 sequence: CASSSRQGGRNQPQHF. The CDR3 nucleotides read TGTGCCAGCAGTTCCCGTCAAGGAGGGAGAAATCAGCCCCAGCATTTT.